Listed here is a single TCR beta chain. The target antigen is unknown. The record originates from a study of cytomegalovirus exposure and HLA in healthy donors. This CDR3 spans 15 amino acids. Germline V CDR1 and CDR2: MNHEY, SVGAGI. V lost 6 bases and J lost 3; bases outside the gene matches: 9. Points from the study as a whole: About 87% or about 30% of the time was how often most TCR beta V segments were productive, according to an earlier analysis.

Researchers ran the PCR with 60 Vbeta and 13 Jbeta primers. Produced via immunoSEQ multiplex PCR; TCRdb's table is partial and in-frame only. Of about 160,000 clones in the sample, around 79% were seen once. This clonotype was sampled from a man aged 35-49 years in good health and CMV-seronegative. The genes are TRBV6-5 and TRBJ1-1; 8 bases are shared with TRBD1. Specimen: PBMCs. For the CDR3, the DNA is TGTGCCAGCAGCTACGGACAGGGTGGGTACACTGAAGCTTTCTTT. Encoded protein: CASSYGQGGYTEAFF.